This T cell receptor (beta chain) was retrieved from a study of cytomegalovirus exposure and HLA in healthy donors (dated 2017 in TCRdb). In the study overall: An earlier analysis of several hundred of the donors reported 250 to 300 Gb of sequence data and 95 million to 120 million unique TCR beta sequences obtained from approximately 180 million T cells. An early release that covered about 640 HLA-typed donors contained approximately 300 gigabases of sequencing data and some 87 million unique TCR sequences. The genetic ancestry cluster associated with self-reported Caucasian donors included roughly 84% of the roughly 400 genotyped donors. The study was designed to test whether signatures of past pathogen exposure could be identified by cataloging public T cell receptors. Using immunosequencing, the study profiled T cell repertoires from around 670 subjects and related those repertoires to cytomegalovirus serostatus. In addition to the first cohort of 666 subjects, a separate validation cohort of some 120 different subjects was used. The study combined high-throughput TCR immunosequencing, statistical association of individual TCRs with disease status, and machine learning to predict cytomegalovirus infection status. To study patterns of TCR occurrence, a later analysis re-analyzed previously published TCR beta repertoires from several hundred donors and added high-resolution HLA genotyping. Rather than using new phenotypic data, the later analysis identified candidate immune exposures from TCR beta sequences and from how often those sequences occurred across donors. An earlier analysis of roughly 580 of the donors used high-throughput TCR beta sequencing to judge whether each TCR beta V gene segment behaved as functional or pseudogenic. Donor age, sex, ethnicity and CMV serostatus were collected together with the repertoire data. A later genetic analysis used genome-wide SNP genotypes for about three fifths of the 666 donors, treating that subset as a discovery cohort. Every discovery cohort repertoire had been produced on one sequencing platform. Class I and class II HLA loci were covered by the typing at four-digit resolution. The number of donors typed differed by locus, with roughly 620-630 for A, B, C, DRB1 and DQB1, around 500 for DQA1, nearly 610 for DPA1, and some 440 for DPB1. Five DR-DQ haplotypes were treated as single units for association and clustering because of strong linkage in the cohort. On average, around 230,000 unique TCR beta nucleotide sequences were sequenced per donor among about 400 genotyped donors of the cohort, with approximately 18% of those sequences being non-productive.

The cohort consisted of 600 to 700 healthy bone marrow donors. All cohort members were sampled while nominally healthy, although unrecorded immune exposures were likely present. The donor was CMV seropositive and belonged to the group of 250 to 300 seropositive cohort members. A peripheral blood sample was provided by each donor, and peripheral blood mononuclear cells were used for TCR beta sequencing. The Qiagen DNeasy Blood Extraction Kit was used to extract genomic DNA from the blood cell samples. Library generation was performed with the immunoSEQ multiplex PCR assay. A mixture of 60 forward primers for TCR Vbeta segments and 13 reverse primers for TCR Jbeta segments was used in the multiplex PCR. The CDR3 region of rearranged TCR beta genes was amplified from genomic DNA by a multiplex PCR assay. The Illumina HiSeq System was used to sequence the amplified TCR beta libraries as 87-base-pair reads. In the paper's pipeline: A later analysis tallied roughly 76 million unique TCR beta chains across the approximately 670 repertoires, and approximately 9.9 million of those chains were shared by two or more donors. Raw reads were error-corrected and collapsed into unique sequences by a nearest-neighbor algorithm in which closely related sequences were merged to remove PCR and sequencing errors. To assign V, D and J gene segments, CDR3 sequences were aligned to IMGT reference sequences. For a sequence to be retained, at least a six-nucleotide match to both a V gene segment and a J gene segment was required. A rearrangement was called productive if the CDR3 had no stop codons and remained in frame with V and J, and every other rearrangement was called non-productive. CDR3 was defined according to IMGT convention as the region running from the second conserved V-encoded cysteine to the conserved J-encoded phenylalanine. Sequences without an unambiguous match to a single V gene segment were excluded from the earlier analysis of approximately 560 of the donors. In an earlier analysis of a few hundred of the donors, V segments were called functional above 56.7% productive rearrangements and were called segregating when the between-donor standard deviation exceeded 5%. To diagnose cytomegalovirus status from the catalog of TCR beta chain sequences, a statistical classification framework was built. V and J gene assignment, in a later analysis, came from comparing TCR nucleotide sequences with IMGT/GENE-DB human TR gene sequences. The TCRdist pipeline was used in a later analysis to assign CDR3 sequences and most-parsimonious VDJ recombination scenarios. In a later analysis, each TCR beta chain was defined by its CDR3 amino acid sequence together with its V-gene family, and reads without a unique V-gene family were excluded. As a way to deal with suspected cross-contamination and a sequencing artifact, a later analysis dropped 592 nucleotide sequences that were highly shared and had low generation probability. In a later analysis, a clonal expansion index for each public chain was calculated from normalized within-repertoire ranks of inferred template counts. A later analysis computed generation probabilities with a VDJ recombination model fitted to out-of-frame rearrangements, and checked the results against IGoR. In a later analysis, hypergeometric tests were used to score TCR-TCR, TCR-HLA and TCR-CMV co-occurrence, with a repertoire-size bias correction applied to TCR pairs. False discovery rates were estimated in a later analysis by permuting HLA or CMV assignments 20 times. In a later analysis, co-occurring TCRs were grouped using DBSCAN, with TCRdist sequence similarity added in when clustering inside HLA-allele-positive subsets. Co-occurrence clustering excluded repertoires with fewer than 30,000 or more than 120,000 public chains, plus five with anomalous nucleotide sharing. This is the immuneACCESS table as TCRdb keeps it, with only in-frame sequences that have V and J called. A part of the clones is gone; compared with another copy, unresolved V genes explain less than half, and the rest is unexplained. V and J calls and clone size are copied from that table; D and trimming were computed from the DNA. This sample holds roughly 150,000 clones; approximately 70% were observed only once. The ten top clones hold roughly 5.2% of the sample.

The CDR3 numbers 13 residues from cysteine through phenylalanine. Only the CDR3 DNA stays, 39 bases, in frame from base 1. The junction shows trimming of 7 bases on V and 0 bases on J, and the gene matches do not reach 4 bases of it. The germline V gene (reference sequence) provides CDR1 GTSNPN and CDR2 SVGIG. This clone was seen a single time. Its antigen is still unknown. No base quality values were provided; no much bigger clone lies one nucleotide off. Overall results and qualifications from the work: The 87-base-pair reads could not distinguish some IMGT-functional V segments, including TRBV6-2 and TRBV6-3, so those segments were excluded. Because counts were too low, approximately 15 rarely observed V segments, including chromosome 9 orphons, were excluded from the earlier analysis of a few hundred of the donors. According to the authors, the approach could potentially be generalized to other disease states and immunological phenotypes. At a false discovery rate of 0.05, a later analysis linked 16,951 TCR beta sequences to specific HLA alleles. A later analysis reported that several top co-occurrence clusters appeared linked to parvovirus B19, influenza, CMV and Epstein-Barr virus. Most TCR sequences were observed very rarely across donors, whereas some public TCRs were present in many individuals. Most CMV-associated TCR beta chains appeared to be HLA-restricted in a later analysis, and the HLA associations seemed to be driven largely by CMV exposure. In a later analysis, the rate of TCR association differed among HLA loci, with DRB1 alleles having the most associated TCRs and HLA-C alleles having the fewest. In the study, approximately 160 TCR beta chains were listed as associated with cytomegalovirus. Strong co-occurrence of HLA alleles, especially DR and DQ, made assigning TCR associations to individual alleles difficult. An association between a missense DCLRE1C variant and V-gene and J-gene trimming of TCR beta chains was found in a later genetic analysis and replicated in an independent cohort. According to a later genetic analysis, donors in an Asian-associated ancestry cluster had fewer N-insertions in productive TCRs than the roughly 670-donor mean. The classifier was reported to diagnose cytomegalovirus status with high specificity and sensitivity in both the original and validation cohorts. Immune exposure information for the cohort was limited to CMV serostatus. The cohort was sequenced for TCR beta chains only, and without alpha or paired-chain data the features that could be detected were limited. Linkage disequilibrium might explain the correlated functional status among segregating V segments, but an unknown experimental factor could not be excluded. HLA typing was unavailable for some donors at each locus, so association tests used only the typed subset. In a later analysis, HLA-associated TCR beta chains were found to be more clonally expanded and to have lower generation probabilities than equally common non-associated chains. A cluster of highly shared sequence variants was judged likely to represent a technical artifact of the sequencing pipeline. A few of the identified cytomegalovirus-associated TCR beta chains were confirmed in vitro to be specific for cytomegalovirus antigens. Sequencing depth was assumed to be roughly uniform across donors in the presence/absence analyses, though that assumption may not hold. A further reported finding was that TCR beta sequences accurately predicted the HLA-A and HLA-B alleles for most subjects in the first cohort. In an earlier analysis of fewer than 700 of the donors, most TCR beta V segments appeared in productive rearrangements about 87% or about 30% of the time, broadly matching IMGT annotations.

This sequence originates from a woman aged 18-29 years in good health and CMV-seropositive. The sequence is built from TRBV30 and TRBJ1-2; 8 junctional bases match TRBD1. The specimen sequenced was PBMCs. The DNA sequence is as follows: TGTGCCTTGGACAGGGAAACTAACTATGGCTACACCTTC. This codes for CALDRETNYGYTF.